This is a list of T cell receptor beta chains from one sample in a study of human T cells and chemical hapten exposure. TCRdb reprocessed the RACE reads with MiXCR, giving one entry per CDR3 protein. The data show some 350,000 distinct CDR3 sequences, around 6.9% seen once. This specimen consisted of whole blood, obtained in connection with sensitization to the hapten diphenylcyclopropenone (DPC). Receptors were obtained from a young woman with alopecia areata. Some clones in this sample may be carry-over from other donors' samples. Each CDR3 is given with its conserved first and last residue. Each record gives: D gene, V gene, J gene, clone size, CDR3 DNA, CDR3 protein. A D gene is named only where the DNA matches it firmly. Only some rows state a clone size, as once, few, many or a class for expanded clones.

d_call: -; v_call: TRBV4-3; j_call: TRBJ2-7; clone_size: -; cdr3_nt: TGCGCCAGCAGCCCAGCAGTTGCGGGCCGGGACGAGCAGTACTTC; cdr3_aa: CASSPAVAGRDEQYF
d_call: -; v_call: TRBV9; j_call: TRBJ1-3; clone_size: -; cdr3_nt: TGTGCCAGCAGCGTAGGACAAATTGGAAACACCATATATTTT; cdr3_aa: CASSVGQIGNTIYF
d_call: -; v_call: TRBV29-1; j_call: TRBJ1-1; clone_size: -; cdr3_nt: TGCAGCGTTGCGAGCTCCTTTTGGCTTGGGCGCGGGAGGACTGAAGCTTTCTTT; cdr3_aa: CSVASSFWLGRGRTEAFF
d_call: -; v_call: TRBV7-8; j_call: TRBJ2-3; clone_size: few; cdr3_nt: TGTGCCAGCAGCTTAGAGTCCCATTCGCAAGACACAGATACGCAGTATTTT; cdr3_aa: CASSLESHSQDTDTQYF
d_call: -; v_call: TRBV3-1; j_call: TRBJ2-3; clone_size: many; cdr3_nt: TGTGCCAGCAGCCAAGGGGTTGGCCACCGGGCAGATACGCAGTATTTT; cdr3_aa: CASSQGVGHRADTQYF
d_call: TRBD1; v_call: TRBV3-1; j_call: TRBJ1-5; clone_size: -; cdr3_nt: TGTGCCAGCAGCCCTCAGGGGGCTAACGGTCAGCCCCAGCATTTT; cdr3_aa: CASSPQGANGQPQHF
d_call: -; v_call: TRBV28; j_call: TRBJ1-4; clone_size: few; cdr3_nt: TGTGCCAGCACCCCGGGAACCCGATATGAAAAACTGTTTTTT; cdr3_aa: CASTPGTRYEKLFF
d_call: TRBD1; v_call: TRBV5-1; j_call: TRBJ2-6; clone_size: few; cdr3_nt: TGCGCCAGCAGCCCCTCATCCGGGACAGCTGCTGGGGCCAACGTCCTGACTTTC; cdr3_aa: CASSPSSGTAAGANVLTF
d_call: TRBD1; v_call: TRBV9; j_call: TRBJ2-7; clone_size: -; cdr3_nt: TGTGCCAGCAGCGTGACAGGGGCCTCCCACGAGCAGTACTTC; cdr3_aa: CASSVTGASHEQYF
d_call: -; v_call: TRBV4-3; j_call: TRBJ1-2; clone_size: many; cdr3_nt: TGCGCCAGCAGCCAAGAGGTACAGGGCAACTATGGCTACACCTTC; cdr3_aa: CASSQEVQGNYGYTF
d_call: -; v_call: TRBV12-3/TRBV12-4; j_call: TRBJ2-7; clone_size: many; cdr3_nt: TGTGCCAGCAACCCGGGGCTGGGGGAGCAGTACTTC; cdr3_aa: CASNPGLGEQYF
d_call: TRBD1; v_call: TRBV29-1; j_call: TRBJ1-2; clone_size: few; cdr3_nt: TGCAGCGTGGACAGGGGACTCTATGGCTACACCTTC; cdr3_aa: CSVDRGLYGYTF
d_call: TRBD2; v_call: TRBV5-1; j_call: TRBJ2-3; clone_size: few; cdr3_nt: TGCGCCAGCAGCTTGGAGGGTAGCGGGGTGCCGAATACGCAGTATTTT; cdr3_aa: CASSLEGSGVPNTQYF
d_call: -; v_call: TRBV20-1; j_call: TRBJ2-3; clone_size: -; cdr3_nt: TGCAGTGTTCCAGGAGGGGGGGTGGATACGCAGTATTTT; cdr3_aa: CSVPGGGVDTQYF
d_call: TRBD1; v_call: TRBV4-2; j_call: TRBJ1-6; clone_size: many; cdr3_nt: TGTGCCAGCAGCGGTCGGGACAGGGGTTCCTATAATTCACCCCTCCACTTT; cdr3_aa: CASSGRDRGSYNSPLHF
d_call: -; v_call: TRBV12-3/TRBV12-4; j_call: TRBJ2-6; clone_size: -; cdr3_nt: TGTGCCAGCAGCCCGGCCCCCCCGAACAGGTATTACTCTGGGGCCAACGTCCTGACTTTC; cdr3_aa: CASSPAPPNRYYSGANVLTF
d_call: -; v_call: TRBV14; j_call: TRBJ2-1; clone_size: -; cdr3_nt: TGTGCCAGCAGCCAAGAAACAACGAGGGAGCAGTTCTTC; cdr3_aa: CASSQETTREQFF
d_call: -; v_call: TRBV4-1; j_call: TRBJ1-2; clone_size: many; cdr3_nt: TGCGCCAGCAGCCAACTCTCCTATGGCTACACCTTC; cdr3_aa: CASSQLSYGYTF
d_call: TRBD1; v_call: TRBV7-2; j_call: TRBJ1-3; clone_size: -; cdr3_nt: TGTGCCAGCAGCTTACAGGGGGCAAGAAACACCATATATTTT; cdr3_aa: CASSLQGARNTIYF
d_call: -; v_call: TRBV2; j_call: TRBJ1-4; clone_size: few; cdr3_nt: TGTGCCAGCAGTGAAGAGCAGGGCCAGAATGAAAAACTGTTTTTT; cdr3_aa: CASSEEQGQNEKLFF
d_call: TRBD2; v_call: TRBV12-5; j_call: TRBJ2-3; clone_size: many; cdr3_nt: TGTGCTAGTGGCTTGGGACTAGTCGGTGTAGATACGCAGTATTTT; cdr3_aa: CASGLGLVGVDTQYF
d_call: -; v_call: TRBV7-2; j_call: TRBJ1-1; clone_size: -; cdr3_nt: TGTGCCAGCGACCCAGCGGGTCCTATCGGGACCATGAACACTGAAGCTTTCTTT; cdr3_aa: CASDPAGPIGTMNTEAFF
d_call: -; v_call: TRBV7-9; j_call: TRBJ1-1; clone_size: few; cdr3_nt: TGTGCCAGCAGCTATGTTGCGGATCAAGCTTTCTTT; cdr3_aa: CASSYVADQAFF
d_call: TRBD1; v_call: TRBV12-5; j_call: TRBJ2-1; clone_size: many; cdr3_nt: TGTGCTAGTGGCCTCGGACAGGTTGGGATCAATGAGCAGTTCTTC; cdr3_aa: CASGLGQVGINEQFF
d_call: -; v_call: TRBV12-3/TRBV12-4; j_call: TRBJ2-7; clone_size: many; cdr3_nt: TGTGCCAGCAGGGACCTATACGAGCAGTACTTC; cdr3_aa: CASRDLYEQYF
d_call: -; v_call: TRBV6-1; j_call: TRBJ2-6; clone_size: -; cdr3_nt: TGTGCCAGCATCCGATCCCACCTGCTGTCTGGGGCCAACGTCCTGACTTTC; cdr3_aa: CASIRSHLLSGANVLTF
d_call: -; v_call: TRBV2; j_call: TRBJ2-2; clone_size: few; cdr3_nt: TGTGCCAGCAGTGATTGGAAAAACACCGGGGAGCTGTTTTTT; cdr3_aa: CASSDWKNTGELFF
d_call: TRBD1; v_call: TRBV6-2/TRBV6-3; j_call: TRBJ1-1; clone_size: few; cdr3_nt: TGTGCCAGCAGTTCGACAGGGCTCACTGAAGCTTTCTTT; cdr3_aa: CASSSTGLTEAFF
d_call: TRBD2; v_call: TRBV5-6; j_call: TRBJ2-3; clone_size: few; cdr3_nt: TGTGCCAGCAGCTTCAAAACGCTAGCGGTGGGCGCAGATACGCAGTATTTT; cdr3_aa: CASSFKTLAVGADTQYF
d_call: TRBD1; v_call: TRBV7-9; j_call: TRBJ1-1; clone_size: few; cdr3_nt: TGTGCCAGCAGCCTACAAGACAGGGGGAGTGAAGCTTTCTTT; cdr3_aa: CASSLQDRGSEAFF
d_call: TRBD1; v_call: TRBV5-8; j_call: TRBJ1-5; clone_size: many; cdr3_nt: TGTGCCAGCAGCTTGGGCCGGTGGACAGGTGCTCAGCCCCAGCATTTT; cdr3_aa: CASSLGRWTGAQPQHF
d_call: -; v_call: TRBV20-1; j_call: TRBJ2-1; clone_size: -; cdr3_nt: TGCAGTGCCACAGGGAGCTCCTACAATGAGCAGTTCTTC; cdr3_aa: CSATGSSYNEQFF
d_call: -; v_call: TRBV12-3/TRBV12-4; j_call: TRBJ2-5; clone_size: many; cdr3_nt: TGTGCCAGCAGTTTAACTGAAAAGGAGACCCAGTACTTC; cdr3_aa: CASSLTEKETQYF
d_call: TRBD1; v_call: TRBV10-3; j_call: TRBJ1-2; clone_size: -; cdr3_nt: TGTGCCATCAGTGGACAGGGAGGGGATGGCTACACCTTC; cdr3_aa: CAISGQGGDGYTF
d_call: -; v_call: TRBV20-1; j_call: TRBJ1-1; clone_size: many; cdr3_nt: TGCAGTGCTCGGACGGAAAGCATTATGAACACTGAAGCTTTCTTT; cdr3_aa: CSARTESIMNTEAFF
d_call: -; v_call: TRBV7-2; j_call: TRBJ1-2; clone_size: few; cdr3_nt: TGTGCCAGCAGCTTAGAAGTCGGCAGCTATGGCTACACCTTC; cdr3_aa: CASSLEVGSYGYTF
d_call: -; v_call: TRBV29-1; j_call: TRBJ2-1; clone_size: many; cdr3_nt: TGCAGCGTTGGGACAGAGTCGAGTGAGCAGTTCTTC; cdr3_aa: CSVGTESSEQFF
d_call: -; v_call: TRBV3-1; j_call: TRBJ2-7; clone_size: many; cdr3_nt: TGTGCCAGCAGTTCAGGCGGGCACGAGCAGTACTTC; cdr3_aa: CASSSGGHEQYF
d_call: -; v_call: TRBV6-2/TRBV6-3; j_call: TRBJ1-1; clone_size: few; cdr3_nt: TGTGCCAGCAGTCGCTCGTCGCGGAGCACTGAAGCTTTCTTT; cdr3_aa: CASSRSSRSTEAFF
d_call: -; v_call: TRBV6-1; j_call: TRBJ1-5; clone_size: many; cdr3_nt: TGTGCCAGCAGTGAATCGAGTTCTCCGCAGCCCCAGCATTTT; cdr3_aa: CASSESSSPQPQHF
d_call: -; v_call: TRBV10-3; j_call: TRBJ2-1; clone_size: few; cdr3_nt: TGTGCCATCAGTGAGTCGAATCAGGGGCCTCGACAGTTCTTC; cdr3_aa: CAISESNQGPRQFF
d_call: -; v_call: TRBV10-3; j_call: TRBJ2-2; clone_size: -; cdr3_nt: TGTGCCATCAGGGGTCCGGACACCGGGGAGCTGTTTTTT; cdr3_aa: CAIRGPDTGELFF
d_call: -; v_call: TRBV12-3/TRBV12-4; j_call: TRBJ1-1; clone_size: few; cdr3_nt: TGTGCCAGCAGTTTCTTTCGCGGAATCGAAGCTTTCTTT; cdr3_aa: CASSFFRGIEAFF
d_call: TRBD1; v_call: TRBV20-1; j_call: TRBJ2-7; clone_size: many; cdr3_nt: TGCAGCGCTCGACTCGACAGGGTCCCCTACGAGCAGTACTTC; cdr3_aa: CSARLDRVPYEQYF
d_call: -; v_call: TRBV20-1; j_call: TRBJ1-2; clone_size: -; cdr3_nt: TGCAGTGCTAGAGCGAACAGGGAAGAGAACTATGGCTACACCTTC; cdr3_aa: CSARANREENYGYTF
d_call: TRBD1; v_call: TRBV29-1; j_call: TRBJ1-2; clone_size: -; cdr3_nt: TGCAGCGTTGGGGACAGGGGTTACACCTTC; cdr3_aa: CSVGDRGYTF
d_call: TRBD1; v_call: TRBV9; j_call: TRBJ1-2; clone_size: few; cdr3_nt: TGTGCCAGCAGAGGACAGGGGGGTCTCTATGGCTACACCTTC; cdr3_aa: CASRGQGGLYGYTF
d_call: -; v_call: TRBV4-2; j_call: TRBJ2-3; clone_size: many; cdr3_nt: TGTGCCAGCAGCCAAGAGCCCCGACTAGTTTTTCCAGATACGCAGTATTTT; cdr3_aa: CASSQEPRLVFPDTQYF
d_call: TRBD1; v_call: TRBV7-6; j_call: TRBJ2-7; clone_size: -; cdr3_nt: TGTGCCAGCAGCTTACACGGACAGGTCGAGCAGTACTTC; cdr3_aa: CASSLHGQVEQYF
d_call: -; v_call: TRBV5-1; j_call: TRBJ2-3; clone_size: -; cdr3_nt: TGCGCCAGCGCCCAGCAATTAAGCACAGATACGCAGTATTTT; cdr3_aa: CASAQQLSTDTQYF
d_call: -; v_call: TRBV11-1; j_call: TRBJ1-1; clone_size: -; cdr3_nt: TGTGCCAGCAGGTTCACTTTGAACACTGAAGCTTTCTTT; cdr3_aa: CASRFTLNTEAFF
d_call: -; v_call: TRBV6-2/TRBV6-3; j_call: TRBJ2-3; clone_size: many; cdr3_nt: TGTGCCAGCAGTTACAAAGATACGCAGTATTTT; cdr3_aa: CASSYKDTQYF
d_call: -; v_call: TRBV7-3; j_call: TRBJ2-2; clone_size: -; cdr3_nt: TGTGCCAGCAGCTCAGACTCTACGAACACCGGGGAGCTGTTTTTT; cdr3_aa: CASSSDSTNTGELFF
d_call: -; v_call: TRBV27; j_call: TRBJ1-5; clone_size: -; cdr3_nt: TGTGCCAGCAGTTTGGTGGTCCCTACAGGGCAGCCCCAGCATTTT; cdr3_aa: CASSLVVPTGQPQHF
d_call: -; v_call: TRBV4-1; j_call: TRBJ2-3; clone_size: many; cdr3_nt: TGCGCCAGCAGCCAAGAACCCCCCGGGACTGGGACAGATACGCAGTATTTT; cdr3_aa: CASSQEPPGTGTDTQYF
d_call: -; v_call: TRBV11-2; j_call: TRBJ2-5; clone_size: -; cdr3_nt: TGTGCCAGCAGCTCCTTATTAAGGGACCAAGAGACCCAGTACTTC; cdr3_aa: CASSSLLRDQETQYF
d_call: TRBD2; v_call: TRBV2; j_call: TRBJ2-4; clone_size: many; cdr3_nt: TGTGCCAGCAGTGAAAGAGCGGGGGGCCTCATAGCCAAAAACATTCAGTACTTC; cdr3_aa: CASSERAGGLIAKNIQYF
d_call: TRBD1; v_call: TRBV20-1; j_call: TRBJ1-2; clone_size: -; cdr3_nt: TGCAGTGCTAGGCCAGGGGGCGCAGACTATGGCTACACCTTC; cdr3_aa: CSARPGGADYGYTF
d_call: TRBD2; v_call: TRBV7-9; j_call: TRBJ2-5; clone_size: -; cdr3_nt: TGTGCCAGCAGCTCAACTGGACTAGCAGGGGAGACCCAGTACTTC; cdr3_aa: CASSSTGLAGETQYF
d_call: -; v_call: TRBV20-1; j_call: TRBJ1-6; clone_size: few; cdr3_nt: TGCAGTGCCCCGAGGGCTGGGTATAATTCACCCCTCCACTTT; cdr3_aa: CSAPRAGYNSPLHF